This T cell receptor beta chain was captured by sequencing in a study of shared clonotypes between healthy human individuals. The repertoire was sequenced with immunoSEQ multiplex PCR; TCRdb's copy has only in-frame clones and lacks some. The data contain millions of clones, roughly 95% of them singletons. Naive CD8 populations comprised CD45RO-negative cells positively selected for CCR7, excluding terminally differentiated effector memory CD45RA+ cells. CDR1 and CDR2 (germline): SNHLY, FYNNEI. V lost 6 bases, J lost 0 bases, and 7 bases stayed unmatched. The CDR3 runs to 16 residues. The TCR comes from a man aged 18 to 30 in good health. This sequence joins TRBV2 and TRBJ2-1; 8 nucleotides match TRBD2. The material sequenced was naive CD8+ T cells sorted from blood. In DNA, the CDR3 is TGTGCCAGCAGCCTGACTAGCGCCAGCTCCTACAATGAGCAGTTCTTC. Its protein product is CASSLTSASSYNEQFF.